This TCR beta chain was recorded in a study of shared clonotypes between healthy human individuals. General study results and limits: It was anticipated that sequencing depth would influence how many clonotypes donors shared.

Only Caucasian adults living in Nashville, Tennessee served as donors. Germline values: CDR1 MGHRA, CDR2 YSYEKL. The CDR3 runs to 15 residues. Trimming took 4 bases from V and 3 from J, leaving 15 bases between them. An even split of each subset's genomic DNA across several immunoSEQ plates was performed. The authors sequenced unsorted PBMC DNA on ten immunoSEQ deep assay plates. TCRdb's table, derived via immunoSEQ multiplex PCR, lists solely in-frame clones and lacks some. The sample includes about 470,000 clones, 70% to 80% of them seen just once. On this clone: What it binds is not known.

V and J are TRBV4-1 and TRBJ1-2; D unresolved. The sample taken for sequencing was PBMCs. The sequence was obtained from a woman aged 40 to 50 in good health. Some clones in this sample may be carry-over from other donors' samples. CDR3 amino acids: CASSPSEADYYGYTF. The CDR3, as DNA: TGCGCCAGCAGCCCCTCCGAGGCAGACTACTATGGCTACACCTTC.